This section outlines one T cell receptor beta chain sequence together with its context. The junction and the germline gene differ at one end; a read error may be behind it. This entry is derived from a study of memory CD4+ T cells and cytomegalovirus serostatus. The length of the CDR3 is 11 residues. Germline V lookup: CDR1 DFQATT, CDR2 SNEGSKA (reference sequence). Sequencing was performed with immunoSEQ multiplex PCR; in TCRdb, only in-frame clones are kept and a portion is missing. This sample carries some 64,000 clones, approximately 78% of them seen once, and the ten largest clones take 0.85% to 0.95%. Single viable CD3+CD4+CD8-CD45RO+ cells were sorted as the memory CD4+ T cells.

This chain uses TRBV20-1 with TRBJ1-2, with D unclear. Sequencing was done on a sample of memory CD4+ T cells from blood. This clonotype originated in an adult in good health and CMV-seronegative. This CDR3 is CSARGRSGYTF. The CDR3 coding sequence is TGCAGTGCCAGAGGCAGGTCCGGCTACACCTTC.